The rows below give T cell receptor beta chains drawn from one sample of a study of blood T cell repertoires in COVID-19. The repertoire was sequenced with immunoSEQ multiplex PCR; TCRdb's copy has only in-frame clones and lacks some. The sample holds over 120,000 clones, around 89% seen once. Material for sequencing was peripheral blood. These receptors were obtained from a man between 60 and 75 years old with active or convalescent COVID-19. Each CDR3 is given with its conserved first and last residue. A D gene is named only where the DNA matches it firmly. Not every row has a clone size; where given, it reads once, few, many or a size class.

-	TRBV29-1	TRBJ2-7	-	TGCAGCGTATCGGGACAATCAGACGAGCAGTACTTC	CSVSGQSDEQYF
-	TRBV25-1	TRBJ1-3	-	TGTGCCAGCAGTGCAGGACAGAAAGGCGGAAACACCATATATTTT	CASSAGQKGGNTIYF
-	TRBV7-2	TRBJ1-5	-	TGTGCCAGCAGCTTAGCTCTCAATCAGCCCCAGCATTTT	CASSLALNQPQHF
-	TRBV27	TRBJ2-2	TRBD2	TGTGCCAGCAGCCCCGGGGGCGGGAGGGTCACCGGGGAGCTGTTTTTT	CASSPGGGRVTGELFF
-	TRBV24-1	TRBJ2-1	-	TGTGCCACCAGCTCAGGATACAATGAGCAGTTCTTC	CATSSGYNEQFF
few	TRBV19	TRBJ1-2	-	TGTGCCAGTAGGATACAGGGAACTAACTATGGCTACACCTTC	CASRIQGTNYGYTF
-	TRBV28	TRBJ2-7	-	TGTGCCACCTTCTCCCGGACTACCTACGAGCAGTACTTC	CATFSRTTYEQYF
-	TRBV3-1/TRBV3-2	TRBJ1-1	TRBD1	TGTGCCAGCAGCCCAGGGGGCGGGCAGCTAAAAGCTTTCTTT	CASSPGGGQLKAFF
-	TRBV7-2	TRBJ1-5	-	TGTGCCAGCAGCACCACCAGGGGAACTGGCAGCAATCAGCCCCAGCATTTT	CASSTTRGTGSNQPQHF
-	TRBV28	TRBJ1-5	-	TGTGCCAGCCAGGGTACGGGTGGGCCCCAGCATTTT	CASQGTGGPQHF
-	TRBV29-1	TRBJ1-5	-	TGCAGCGCAGGGGACATTGATCAGCCCCAGCATTTT	CSAGDIDQPQHF
-	TRBV11-2	TRBJ2-7	TRBD1	TGTGCCAGCAGCCCCGGGACAGGGTATAACGAGCAGTACTTC	CASSPGTGYNEQYF
-	TRBV19	TRBJ1-4	-	TGTGCCAGTAGTTCAAAGGGCGGGGCAGAGGGAAAACTGTTTTTT	CASSSKGGAEGKLFF
-	TRBV19	TRBJ2-5	-	TGTGCCACATCTTTCAGCGGCGCCTGGGAGACCCAGTACTTC	CATSFSGAWETQYF
-	TRBV3-1/TRBV3-2	TRBJ1-1	TRBD1	TGTGCCAGCAGCCGACCGGGACAGGAAGCTTTCTTT	CASSRPGQEAFF
-	TRBV6-5	TRBJ2-5	TRBD1	TGTGCCAGCAGTCCCGGGACAGGGAGAGAGACCCAGTACTTC	CASSPGTGRETQYF
-	TRBV6-2/TRBV6-3	TRBJ2-5	TRBD1	TGTGCCAGCAGTTACGGCCTTTTGGACAGGGAGACCCAGTACTTC	CASSYGLLDRETQYF
-	TRBV15	TRBJ1-2	TRBD1	TGTGCCACCAGCAGGGACAGGTATGGCTACACCTTC	CATSRDRYGYTF
-	TRBV7-2	TRBJ2-3	TRBD2	TGTGCCAGCAGCTTAGGAGGGAGCGGGGGGGCCGGTGATACGCAGTATTTT	CASSLGGSGGAGDTQYF
-	TRBV29-1	TRBJ2-7	-	TGCAGCGTTGTCCGGGGTGGCGAGCAGTACTTC	CSVVRGGEQYF
few	TRBV29-1	TRBJ2-7	-	TGCAGCGTTGAAGATAGTTCGTCCTACGAGCAGTACTTC	CSVEDSSSYEQYF
-	TRBV12-3/TRBV12-4	TRBJ2-5	TRBD1	TGTGCCAGCGGACAGGCGCAAGAGACCCAGTACTTC	CASGQAQETQYF
-	TRBV20-1	TRBJ1-1	-	TGCAGTGCTAGAGCTGAGACTGAAGCTTTCTTT	CSARAETEAFF
few	TRBV19	TRBJ2-2	-	TGTGCCAGTAGTATAGAGGCACCGACCGGGGAGCTGTTTTTT	CASSIEAPTGELFF
-	TRBV28	TRBJ2-2	-	TGTGCCAGCGGCTCCGGGGAGCTGTTTTTT	CASGSGELFF
-	TRBV6-1	TRBJ2-4	TRBD2	TGTGCCAGCACTGCGGGGGAGGGCGTGTACATTCAGTACTTC	CASTAGEGVYIQYF